The 2 T cell receptor beta chains reported below all come from one sample, sequenced in a study of T cell repertoires in cytomegalovirus infection. No antigen has been identified for these receptors. TCRdb passed the reads through MiXCR, listing each CDR3 protein once. The sample has 400,000 to 600,000 distinct CDR3 sequences, roughly 46% seen once. The source was cultured PBMCs, collected from culture after CMV antigen stimulation. These receptors came from a human donor in good health (CMV status not recorded). Some clones in this sample may be carry-over from other donors' samples.

This clonotype was seen a handful of times. This rearrangement joins TRBV7-6 to TRBJ2-3; 10 nucleotides agree with TRBD2. The V gene end was trimmed by 5 bases and the J gene end by 4 bases; junction bases not matched to a gene: 6. This CDR3 is built from 15 residues. Germline assignment: CDR1 SGHVS and CDR2 FNYEAQ. DNA for the CDR3: TGTGCCAGCAGCCCGGGACTAGCGCGCTCAGATACGCAGTATTTT. Amino acids: CASSPGLARSDTQYF.

This clonotype was picked up a small number of times. The gene calls are TRBV10-3 and TRBJ1-1; D gene unclear. The length of the CDR3 is 14 residues. Between the trimmed V and J ends, which lost 4 bases and 5 bases, there was a span of 14 bases. CDR1 is ENHRY and CDR2 is SYGVKD in the germline V gene. Written as DNA, the CDR3 is TGTGCCATCAGTGTTAAGGGTAGAGGGACTGAAGCTTTCTTT. Protein product: CAISVKGRGTEAFF.